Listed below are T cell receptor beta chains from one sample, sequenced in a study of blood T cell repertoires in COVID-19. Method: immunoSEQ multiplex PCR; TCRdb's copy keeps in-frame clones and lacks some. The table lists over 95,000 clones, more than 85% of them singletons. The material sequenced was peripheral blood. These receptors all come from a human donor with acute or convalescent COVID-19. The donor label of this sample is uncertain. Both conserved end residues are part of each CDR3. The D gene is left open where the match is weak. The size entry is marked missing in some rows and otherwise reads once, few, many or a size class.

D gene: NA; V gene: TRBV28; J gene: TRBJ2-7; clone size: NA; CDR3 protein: CASSFGGTANYEQYF; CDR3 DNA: TGTGCCAGCAGTTTCGGAGGGACAGCAAACTACGAGCAGTACTTC
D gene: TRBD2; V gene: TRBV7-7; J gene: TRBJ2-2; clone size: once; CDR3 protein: CASSWGLAGAGELFF; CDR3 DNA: TGTGCCAGCAGCTGGGGACTAGCGGGAGCCGGGGAGCTGTTTTTT
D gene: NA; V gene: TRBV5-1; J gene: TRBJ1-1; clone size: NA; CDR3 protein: CASSLGADRLNTEAFF; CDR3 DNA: TGCGCCAGCAGCTTGGGCGCCGACAGATTGAACACTGAAGCTTTCTTT
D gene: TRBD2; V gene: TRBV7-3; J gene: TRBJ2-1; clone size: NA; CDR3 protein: CASSLTRGGLFF; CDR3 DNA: TGTGCCAGCAGCCTAACACGGGGGGGTCTGTTCTTC
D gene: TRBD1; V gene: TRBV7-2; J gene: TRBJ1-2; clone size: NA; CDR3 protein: CASSLGLGTGDGYTF; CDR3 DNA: TGTGCCAGCAGCTTGGGACTAGGGACAGGGGATGGCTACACCTTC
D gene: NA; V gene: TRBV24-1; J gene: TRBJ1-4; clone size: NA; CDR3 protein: CATSAGADEKLFF; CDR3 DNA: TGTGCCACCAGTGCAGGGGCCGATGAAAAACTGTTTTTT
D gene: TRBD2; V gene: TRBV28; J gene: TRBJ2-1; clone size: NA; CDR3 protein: CATGTRNNEQFF; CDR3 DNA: TGTGCCACCGGGACTAGAAACAATGAGCAGTTCTTC
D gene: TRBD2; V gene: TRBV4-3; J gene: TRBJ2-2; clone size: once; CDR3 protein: CASSQDLAGGTGELFF; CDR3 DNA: TGCGCCAGCAGCCAAGATTTAGCGGGTGGCACCGGGGAGCTGTTTTTT
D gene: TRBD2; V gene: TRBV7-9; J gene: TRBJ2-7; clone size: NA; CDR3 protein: CASSGPSGGFYEQYF; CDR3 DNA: TGTGCCAGCAGCGGGCCTAGCGGTGGGTTCTACGAGCAGTACTTC
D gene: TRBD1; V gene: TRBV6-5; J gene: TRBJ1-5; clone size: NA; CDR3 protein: CASSPDGGQQPQHF; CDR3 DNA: TGTGCCAGCAGTCCCGATGGGGGACAGCAGCCCCAGCATTTT
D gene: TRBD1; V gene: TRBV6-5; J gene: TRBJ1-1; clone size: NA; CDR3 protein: CASPGTGGVTEAFF; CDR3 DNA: TGTGCCAGCCCCGGGACAGGGGGTGTCACTGAAGCTTTCTTT
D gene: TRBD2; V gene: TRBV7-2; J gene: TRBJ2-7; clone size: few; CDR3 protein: CASSLGGGPYEQYF; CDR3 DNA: TGTGCCAGCAGCTTAGGCGGGGGGCCGTACGAGCAGTACTTC
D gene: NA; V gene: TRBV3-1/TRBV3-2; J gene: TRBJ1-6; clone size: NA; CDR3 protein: CASSQVGGPLHF; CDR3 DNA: TGTGCCAGCAGCCAAGTCGGAGGACCCCTCCACTTT
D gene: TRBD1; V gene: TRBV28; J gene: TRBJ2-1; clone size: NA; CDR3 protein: CASSLGQPDEQFF; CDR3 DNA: TGTGCCAGCAGTTTGGGACAGCCCGATGAGCAGTTCTTC
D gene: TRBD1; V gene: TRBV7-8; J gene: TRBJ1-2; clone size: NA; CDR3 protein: CASSSHRDRAGGYTF; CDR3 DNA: TGTGCCAGCAGCTCCCACCGGGACAGGGCGGGTGGCTACACCTTC
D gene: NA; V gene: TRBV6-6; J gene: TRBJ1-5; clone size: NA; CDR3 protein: CASSSQGLEQPQHF; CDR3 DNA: TGTGCCAGCAGTTCCCAGGGGTTGGAGCAGCCCCAGCATTTT
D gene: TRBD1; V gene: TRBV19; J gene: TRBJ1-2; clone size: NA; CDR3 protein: CASSIDRGLYGYTF; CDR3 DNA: TGTGCCAGTAGTATTGACAGGGGACTCTATGGCTACACCTTC
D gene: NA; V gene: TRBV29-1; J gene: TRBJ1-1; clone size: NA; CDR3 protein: CSVEATENTEAFF; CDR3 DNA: TGCAGCGTGGAAGCGACAGAGAACACTGAAGCTTTCTTT
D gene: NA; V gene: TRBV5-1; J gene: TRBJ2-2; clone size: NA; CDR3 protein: CASSSYRQGLRTGELFF; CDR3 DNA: TGCGCCAGCAGCTCTTATCGACAGGGACTTCGCACCGGGGAGCTGTTTTTT
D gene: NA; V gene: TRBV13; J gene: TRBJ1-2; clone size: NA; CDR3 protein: CASSSLHYGYTF; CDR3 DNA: TGTGCCAGCAGCTCCCTTCACTATGGCTACACCTTC
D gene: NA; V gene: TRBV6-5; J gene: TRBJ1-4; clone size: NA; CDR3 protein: CASSSVGQMNEKLFF; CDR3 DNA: TGTGCCAGCAGTTCCGTAGGACAGATGAATGAAAAACTGTTTTTT
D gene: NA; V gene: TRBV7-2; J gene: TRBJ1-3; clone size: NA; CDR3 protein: CASSLGTPPGNTIYF; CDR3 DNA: TGTGCCAGCAGCTTAGGGACACCCCCTGGAAACACCATATATTTT
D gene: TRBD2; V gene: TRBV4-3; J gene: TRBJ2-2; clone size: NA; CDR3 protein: CASSRILGGIGELFF; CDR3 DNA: TGCGCCAGCAGCCGGATCCTCGGGGGGATTGGGGAGCTGTTTTTT
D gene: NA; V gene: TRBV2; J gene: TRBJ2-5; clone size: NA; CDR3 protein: CASSDFRGEPWETQYF; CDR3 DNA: TGTGCCAGCAGTGACTTCCGCGGGGAGCCTTGGGAGACCCAGTACTTC
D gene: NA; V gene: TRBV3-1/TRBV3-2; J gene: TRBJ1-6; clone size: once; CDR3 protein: CASSQERGASSPLHF; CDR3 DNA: TGTGCCAGCAGCCAAGAACGGGGGGCTAGTTCACCCCTCCACTTT
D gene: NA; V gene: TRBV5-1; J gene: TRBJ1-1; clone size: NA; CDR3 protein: CASSQVENTEAFF; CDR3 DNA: TGCGCCAGCAGCCAAGTAGAGAACACTGAAGCTTTCTTT
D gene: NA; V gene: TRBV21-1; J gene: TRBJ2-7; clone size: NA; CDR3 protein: CASTGGLAVYEQYF; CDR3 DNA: TGTGCCAGCACGGGGGGACTAGCGGTATACGAGCAGTACTTC
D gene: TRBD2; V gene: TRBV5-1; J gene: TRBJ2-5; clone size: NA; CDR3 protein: CASSLGLAVETQYF; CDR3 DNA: TGCGCCAGCAGCTTGGGGCTAGCGGTAGAGACCCAGTACTTC
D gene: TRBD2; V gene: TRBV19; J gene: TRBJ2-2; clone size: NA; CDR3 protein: CASSYLGGRREGGELFF; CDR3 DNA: TGTGCCAGTAGCTACCTGGGCGGGAGGAGGGAAGGCGGGGAGCTGTTTTTT
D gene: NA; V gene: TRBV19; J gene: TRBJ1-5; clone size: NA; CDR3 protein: CASSYFSNQPQHF; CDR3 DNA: TGTGCCAGTAGTTACTTTAGCAATCAGCCCCAGCATTTT